This record looks at one T cell receptor (beta chain) sequence and its context. TCRdb's copy holds only in-frame clones and misses some; the assay was immunoSEQ multiplex PCR. The repertoire holds roughly 30,000 clones, with more than 85% as singletons. This sample is part of a study of T cell changes during pregnancy in multiple sclerosis. The V and J ends lost 1 base and 4 bases, in that order; junction bases with no gene match: 1. The germline V gene encodes CDR1 PRHDT and CDR2 FYEKMQ (reference sequence). This CDR3 has 14 amino acids. The TCR was taken from a female donor with multiple sclerosis, enrolled in a pregnancy study. The chain is built from TRBV13 and TRBJ2-3, with 8 bases fitting TRBD2. This sample comprised CD4+ T cells from peripheral blood mononuclear cells, obtained in the second trimester of pregnancy. The CDR3 nucleotides are TGTGCCAGCAGCTTAGCGGGAGGGGCAGATACGCAGTATTTT. Translation: CASSLAGGADTQYF.